This TCR beta chain was sequenced in a study of OX40 agonist ivuxolimab in advanced cancers. For the study at large: An anti-OX40 (CD134) antibody with agonistic activity, ivuxolimab, was administered to patients. Study conclusions and caveats: Still undetermined is the antigen specificity of the expanded peripheral T cells. In the 0.1 to 3.0 mg/kg range, CD4+ and CD8+ blood T cells had expanded clonally by week 6.

Peripheral blood came from all dose cohorts at three timepoints. The table came from immunoSEQ multiplex PCR; TCRdb's copy has only in-frame clones and leaves some out. The sample has tens of thousands of clones, 85% to 90% seen once. CDR3 size: 14 residues. Germline trimming cut 6 bases from V and 4 bases from J; bases unmatched to any gene: 6. CDR1 is SGHKS and CDR2 is YYEKEE in the germline V gene (reference sequence). On this clone: What it recognizes is unknown.

Sequences were derived from CD4+ or CD8+ T cells sorted from blood, sampled in a trial of the OX40 agonist ivuxolimab. This clonotype originated in an adult with an advanced solid tumor such as melanoma, head and neck, liver or kidney cancer. The V gene is TRBV5-5, the J gene TRBJ2-3; 9 nucleotides align to TRBD2. CDR3 coding DNA: TGTGCCAGCATATTAGCGGGAGTCGCAGATACGCAGTATTTT. This sequence encodes CASILAGVADTQYF.